The 7 T cell receptor beta chains given below trace back to one sample, sequenced in a study of a mutant IDH1 vaccine in newly diagnosed glioma. Regarding time point: week 35, safety follow-up. What each vaccine dose contained was 300 ug of mutant IDH1 20-mer peptide, accompanied by topical imiquimod. Their antigens are not known. Sequencing was performed with immunoSEQ multiplex PCR; in TCRdb, only in-frame clones are kept and a portion is missing. The table has some 48,000 clones, under 85% seen once. The sample here was PBMCs, taken from a glioma patient whose treatment included an IDH1 peptide vaccine. These receptors were obtained from a man between 35 and 55 years old with glioma.

This chain uses TRBV30 with TRBJ1-1; no clear D gene. CDR1 and CDR2 from the germline V gene are GTSNPN and SVGIG (reference sequence). CDR3 size: 13 residues. Between the trimmed V and J ends, which lost 3 bases and 10 bases, there was a span of 18 bases. The CDR3 nucleotides read TGTGCCTGGAGGAGGACGGCGAGCGGAGGAGCTTTCTTT. Translating it yields CAWRRTASGGAFF.

This chain links TRBV2 with TRBJ1-5, with 9 bases aligning to TRBD1. Germline-derived CDR1 and CDR2 are SNHLY and FYNNEI. This CDR3 comprises 15 residues. The J segment lost 3 bases and the V segment lost 6 bases, leaving 6 bases of the junction unmatched. CDR3 bases: TGTGCCAGCAGCCCGGGGACAGGGCACAATCAGCCCCAGCATTTT. Its protein is CASSPGTGHNQPQHF.

The chain links TRBV7-2 to TRBJ2-5; unclear D gene. Trimming left V 4 bases short and J 1 base short, with 7 bases between. The germline V gene encodes CDR1 SGHTA and CDR2 FQGNSA. The CDR3 covers 13 residues. CDR3 residues: CASSSFGQETQYF. The CDR3 DNA follows: TGTGCCAGCAGCTCCTTCGGCCAAGAGACCCAGTACTTC.

The chain couples TRBV5-4 to TRBJ1-1, with 7 positions matching TRBD1. The CDR3 is made up of 15 amino acids. V dropped 6 bases and J dropped 0; count of bases not matched to a gene: 8. Germline lookup yields CDR1 SGHNT and CDR2 YYREEE (reference sequence). This CDR3 is CASKSRDSMNTEAFF. CDR3 DNA: TGTGCCAGCAAGTCCCGGGACAGCATGAACACTGAAGCTTTCTTT. Filled out from reference TRBV5-4 and TRBJ1-1, the complete variable domain reads ETGVTQSPTHLIKTRGQQVTLRCSSQSGHNTVSWYQQALGQGPQFIFQYYREEENGRGNFPPRFSGLQFPNYSSELNVNALELDDSALYLCASKSRDSMNTEAFFGQGTRLTVV.

The rearrangement links TRBV10-3 to TRBJ2-3, with D perhaps TRBD1 (6 bases). Trimming took off 2 bases at V and 3 bases at J, with 12 bases between the two ends. Germline V gives CDR1 ENHRY, CDR2 SYGVKD. The CDR3 consists of 15 residues. The CDR3, as DNA: TGTGCCATCAGTGAGGCGACAGGTGGAACAGATACGCAGTATTTT. As protein: CAISEATGGTDTQYF.

The gene calls are TRBV29-1 and TRBJ2-1; D could derive from TRBD1 or TRBD2 (5 bases each). Trimming pared 1 base from V and 14 bases from J, leaving 15 bases between. Germline V lookup: CDR1 SQVTM, CDR2 ANQGSEA. This CDR3 has 12 amino acids. The CDR3 region is CSVEGSRGEEFF. In DNA, the CDR3 is TGCAGCGTTGAAGGAAGTAGAGGGGAAGAGTTCTTC.

The chain employs TRBV2 and TRBJ1-2, with unresolved D. Germline loops: CDR1 SNHLY, CDR2 FYNNEI. V lost 8 bases and J 4 bases, leaving 8 bases between the germline ends. The CDR3 totals 11 residues. CDR3 region: CASSQSYGYTF. CDR3 in DNA: TGTGCCAGCTCACAGTCCTATGGCTACACCTTC.